Included here is one TCR beta chain sequence, with context. This sample was included in a study of early T cells in non-severe SARS-CoV-2 infection. Each CDR3 protein is one row after TCRdb ran MiXCR on the 5' RACE reads. The sample carries 85,000 to 100,000 distinct CDR3 sequences, about 10% recorded once. V was shortened by 0 bases and J by 0 bases, with 14 bases between the two germline ends. Germline-derived CDR1 and CDR2 are PRHDT and FYEKMQ (reference sequence). CDR3 size: 18 residues. The clonotype originates from an adult who was a healthcare worker with PCR-confirmed SARS-CoV-2 infection or an uninfected control (not recorded which). This rearrangement joins TRBV13 to TRBJ2-2, with D unresolved. Material: whole blood, obtained at baseline. CDR3 region: CASSLGTEVNSNTGELFF. CDR3 nucleotides: TGTGCCAGCAGCTTAGGGACGGAAGTCAATTCGAACACCGGGGAGCTGTTTTTT.